The text below deals with one T cell receptor beta chain. The data were taken from a study of blood T cell repertoires in COVID-19. Study-wide context: From T cells, B-cell-depleted T cells, or PBMCs came the material, which was cDNA or gDNA.

In germline, CDR1 is MNHNY, CDR2 SVGAGI (reference sequence). V dropped 6 bases and J dropped 7 bases, with 13 bases sitting between them. The CDR3 sequence is 13 residues long. Method: immunoSEQ multiplex PCR; TCRdb's copy keeps in-frame clones and lacks some. The profile shows around 55,000 clones, around 90% of them singletons. The sequencing input was peripheral blood. This receptor was taken from a human donor with active COVID-19. The donor label of this sample is uncertain. V is TRBV6-6 and J is TRBJ1-5; D is unresolved. The CDR3 loop reads CASSKPGSQPQHF. CDR3 in DNA: TGTGCCAGCAGCAAACCGGGGAGCCAGCCCCAGCATTTT.